These 30 T cell receptor beta chains originate from one sample sequenced in a study of blood T cell repertoires in COVID-19. The data were produced by immunoSEQ multiplex PCR, yet TCRdb's version contains in-frame clones alone and is incomplete. The sample yields under 300,000 clones, under 95% seen once. Specimen: PBMCs or T cells enriched from blood (not recorded which). The receptors stem from a woman aged 35 to 49 with acute COVID-19.

The rearrangement joins TRBV21-1 to TRBJ1-3; the table calls TRBD1, which could not be checked here. TRBV21-1 is termed a pseudogene. This CDR3 is 16 amino acids long. In DNA form, the CDR3 reads TGTGCCAGCAGCAAAGGAGAGGGGGCAGGAGGAAACACCATATATTTT. Translated: CASSKGEGAGGNTIYF.

This chain links TRBV2 with TRBJ2-3; TRBD2 matches 11 bases. V was pared by 8 bases and J by 0 bases, with 16 bases of the junction left unmatched. The length of the CDR3 is 19 residues. Germline V gene data show CDR1 as SNHLY and CDR2 as FYNNEI. This CDR3 is CASGRGLASSGGSTDTQYF. CDR3 DNA: TGTGCCAGCGGCCGAGGGCTTGCGTCTAGCGGGGGGAGCACAGATACGCAGTATTTT.

J is TRBJ2-5 and V is TRBV5-8, with 7 bases identical to TRBD1. The V and J ends lost 3 bases and 2 bases, in that order; junction bases with no gene match: 4. Germline loops: CDR1 SGHTS, CDR2 YDEGEE. The CDR3 extends over 14 amino acids. CDR3 DNA sequence: TGTGCCAGCAGCTCGGGACAGCCGCAAGAGACCCAGTACTTC. As protein: CASSSGQPQETQYF.

Here the CDR3 reads CSVLRAGLSGANVLTF. CDR3 DNA sequence: TGCAGCGTACTGAGGGCCGGGCTCTCTGGGGCCAACGTCCTGACTTTC. The chain is built from TRBV29-1 and TRBJ2-6; a weak D match, TRBD2 (5 bases). The CDR3 contains 16 residues. The V gene's germline CDR1 is SQVTM and CDR2 ANQGSEA. V was trimmed by 6 bases and J by 0 bases, leaving 15 bases between them.

This chain uses TRBV7-8 with TRBJ2-7, with 14 bases matching TRBD2. The ends lost 2 bases at V and 5 bases at J; junction bases unmatched: 17. Germline loops: CDR1 SGHVS, CDR2 FQNEAQ. The CDR3 runs to 20 residues. The CDR3 protein is CASSLWPVEGLAGVVHEQYF. As DNA, the CDR3 is TGTGCCAGCAGCTTATGGCCGGTCGAGGGACTAGCGGGAGTGGTCCACGAGCAGTACTTC.

The genes are TRBV19 and TRBJ1-1; tentatively, D is TRBD1 (5 bases). Germline CDR1 and CDR2: LNHDA and SQIVND (reference sequence). The length of the CDR3 is 15 residues. The V and J ends lost 4 bases and 1 base respectively, with 13 bases between them. CDR3: CASSTPGRGNTEAFF. The CDR3 DNA reads as TGTGCCAGTAGTACCCCGGGGAGGGGGAACACTGAAGCTTTCTTT.

The CDR3 reads CASSLGQGATNYGYTF. DNA of the CDR3: TGTGCCAGCTCACTGGGACAGGGGGCGACGAACTATGGCTACACCTTC. V gene TRBV18 combines with J gene TRBJ1-2; 12 positions agree with TRBD1. The CDR3 is 16 residues long. Per germline, CDR1 KGHSH and CDR2 LQKENI. With V trimmed by 4 bases and J by 2 bases, 5 bases remained unmatched.

This chain joins TRBV6-5 and TRBJ2-7; TRBD1 aligns across 7 bases. This CDR3 has 14 residues. J lost 3 bases, V lost 7 bases, and 9 bases had no gene match. Germline V lookup: CDR1 MNHEY, CDR2 SVGAGI. The CDR3 region has the DNA TGTGCCAGCACCCAAACCGGGACAGACTACGAGCAGTACTTC. Its protein is CASTQTGTDYEQYF.

The gene calls are TRBV25-1 and TRBJ2-1; 9 positions match TRBD2. The CDR3 is 15 residues long. Germline CDR1 MGHDK, CDR2 SYGVNS. V shed 5 bases, J shed 1 base, and the junction held 3 bases outside the gene matches. CDR3 region: CASSRAGGSYNEQFF. The CDR3 nucleotides read TGTGCCAGCAGTCGAGCGGGAGGATCCTACAATGAGCAGTTCTTC.

V gene TRBV19 combines with J gene TRBJ1-2; 9 bases are shared with TRBD1. CDR1 and CDR2 (germline): LNHDA, SQIVND (reference sequence). The CDR3 covers 15 residues. Trimming at V came to 5 bases and at J to 5 bases, leaving 9 bases not matched to a gene. In nucleotides, the CDR3 is TGTGCCAGTAGTTCCCCCGGGACAGGGTCATATGGCTACACCTTC. This sequence encodes CASSSPGTGSYGYTF.

The gene calls are TRBV5-1 and TRBJ2-1, with 9 bases aligning to TRBD2. Unmatched junction bases numbered 5, after V lost 0 bases and J lost 7 bases. Germline CDR1 and CDR2: SGHRS and YFSETQ. The CDR3 sequence is 15 residues long. This chain's CDR3 is CASSLGAGGPNEQFF. The CDR3 nucleotides read TGCGCCAGCAGCTTGGGGGCGGGAGGGCCGAATGAGCAGTTCTTC.

The rearrangement links TRBV9 to TRBJ1-2; maybe TRBD1 (5 bases). CDR1 and CDR2 from the germline V gene are SGDLS and YYNGEE. Deletions cut 0 bases from V and 5 bases from J, with 17 bases between. There are 16 residues in the CDR3. The CDR3 DNA is TGTGCCAGCAGCGTAGCCGACACAGGAGTGGGATATGGCTACACCTTC. The encoded protein is CASSVADTGVGYGYTF.

The V and J genes are TRBV6-5 and TRBJ2-2; tentative D call: TRBD2 (5 bases). Deletions cut 3 bases from V and 6 bases from J, with 17 bases between. Germline V gives CDR1 MNHEY, CDR2 SVGAGI. The CDR3 is 16 residues long. The chain's CDR3 is CASSYGGPGSAGELFF. Here the CDR3 DNA reads TGTGCCAGCAGTTATGGCGGCCCGGGGAGCGCCGGGGAGCTGTTTTTT.

CDR3 nucleotides: TGTGCCAGCAGCTTGGGGCAGGGAAATGAGCAGTTCTTC. This codes for CASSLGQGNEQFF. The chain is built from TRBV5-4 and TRBJ2-1; a possible D gene is TRBD1 (5 bases). The CDR3 is 13 amino acids. Germline V gene sequence: CDR1 SGHNT, CDR2 YYREEE (reference sequence). Between the trimmed V and J ends, which lost 0 bases and 7 bases, there was a span of 8 bases.

The chain couples TRBV7-9 to TRBJ2-1; D gene uncertain. The CDR3 sequence is 12 residues long. Germline CDR1 is SEHNR and CDR2 is FQNEAQ (reference sequence). Trimming stripped 2 bases from V and 10 bases from J, with 9 bases between. The CDR3 nucleotides read TGTGCCAGCAGCTTATATGAACTCGAGCAGTTCTTC. Protein product: CASSLYELEQFF. Full variable domain (missing parts from reference TRBV7-9 and TRBJ2-1): DTGVSQNPRHKITKRGQNVTFRCDPISEHNRLYWYRQTLGQGPEFLTYFQNEAQLEKSRLLSDRFSAERPKGSFSTLEIQRTEQGDSAMYLCASSLYELEQFFGPGTRLTVL.

V usage is TRBV5-8 and J usage is TRBJ2-1; possibly TRBD1 for D (6 bases). CDR1 SGHTS and CDR2 YDEGEE come from the germline V gene. This CDR3 has 15 residues. Between the trimmed V and J ends, which lost 2 bases and 0 bases, there was a span of 9 bases. The CDR3 coding sequence is TGTGCCAGCAGCTTCGGGACATCCTCCTACAATGAGCAGTTCTTC. It codes for CASSFGTSSYNEQFF.

The V call is TRBV7-3, the J call TRBJ2-3; 10 positions match TRBD2. The CDR3 has 14 amino acids. The V gene end was trimmed by 6 bases and the J gene end by 4 bases; junction bases not matched to a gene: 4. CDR1 and CDR2 (germline): SGHTA, FQGTGA. The CDR3 DNA follows: TGTGCCAGCAGTCCTAGCGGGGGATCAGATACGCAGTATTTT. Translated: CASSPSGGSDTQYF.

This chain links TRBV19 with TRBJ1-2; TRBD1 aligns across 9 bases. Trimming at V came to 2 bases and at J to 4 bases, leaving 2 bases not matched to a gene. The CDR3 extends over 14 amino acids. CDR1 LNHDA and CDR2 SQIVND come from the germline V gene (reference sequence). The CDR3 bases are TGTGCCAGTAGTATATTGGGACAGGGCTATGGCTACACCTTC. Translation gives CASSILGQGYGYTF.

This CDR3 reads CASSLVRHRGLREQFF. CDR3 bases: TGTGCCAGCAGCTTAGTACGCCACAGGGGATTACGAGAGCAGTTCTTC. The chain uses TRBV7-8 and TRBJ2-1, with 7 nucleotides matching TRBD1. The CDR3 totals 16 residues. The trim removed 1 base at V and 10 bases at J, leaving 13 bases unmatched. Germline lookup yields CDR1 SGHVS and CDR2 FQNEAQ.

This clone was seen once. V is TRBV7-2 and J is TRBJ2-1; 8 bases line up with TRBD2. The germline CDR1 and CDR2 sequences are SGHTA and FQGNSA. The trim removed 5 bases at V and 16 bases at J, leaving 13 bases unmatched. The CDR3 spans 13 residues. In DNA, the CDR3 is TGTGCCAGCAGCCGGCCCTTAGGCGGGGGGTTATTCTTC. Translated, it gives CASSRPLGGGLFF.

The chain couples TRBV2 to TRBJ2-7, with 7 bases fitting TRBD1. Trimming removed 6 bases from V and 3 bases from J; junction bases left unmatched: 5. Germline V gene sequence: CDR1 SNHLY, CDR2 FYNNEI. CDR3 size: 13 residues. CDR3 DNA: TGTGCCAGCAGCGACGGGACAGTCTACGAGCAGTACTTC. This codes for CASSDGTVYEQYF.

This chain links TRBV6-2 or TRBV6-3 with TRBJ2-1, with 12 bases matching TRBD2. Germline V gene data show CDR1 as MNHEY and CDR2 as SVGEGT. This CDR3 comprises 17 residues. V gave up 2 bases and J gave up 5 bases; unmatched junction bases: 7. This CDR3 reads CASSYPRLAGANNEQFF. CDR3 bases: TGTGCCAGCAGTTACCCAAGACTAGCGGGAGCCAACAATGAGCAGTTCTTC.

This clone is a singleton in its sample. This chain links TRBV4-3 with TRBJ1-1, with D hard to call. This CDR3 comprises 14 residues. Germline CDR1 and CDR2: LGHNA and YSLEER. Trimming took 1 base from V and 0 from J, leaving 6 bases between them. CDR3 residues: CASSQGLLNTEAFF. DNA for the CDR3: TGCGCCAGCAGCCAAGGACTCCTGAACACTGAAGCTTTCTTT.

J is TRBJ2-2 and V is TRBV27, with 8 bases lining up with TRBD1. This CDR3 is 15 amino acids long. Trimming took 6 bases from V and 5 from J; bases not matched to a gene: 8. Germline V gene sequence: CDR1 MNHEY, CDR2 SMNVEV (reference sequence). CDR3 amino acids: CASSIWTGRTGELFF. DNA for the CDR3: TGTGCCAGCAGCATTTGGACAGGGAGAACCGGGGAGCTGTTTTTT.

The chain uses TRBV7-8 and TRBJ2-6; 7 bases align to TRBD2. The V segment lost 10 bases and the J segment 0 bases; nucleotides outside the gene matches: 12. CDR3 length: 17 amino acids. The germline V gene encodes CDR1 SGHVS and CDR2 FQNEAQ. CDR3 residues: CATLLGTGGSGANVLTF. In nucleotides, the CDR3 is TGTGCCACCCTCCTAGGGACGGGGGGCTCTGGGGCCAACGTCCTGACTTTC.

The chain recombines TRBV29-1 with TRBJ1-4, with a possible D match to TRBD1 (6 bases). The CDR3 loop spans 15 amino acids. Between the trimmed V and J ends, which lost 0 bases and 7 bases, there was a span of 15 bases. Per germline, CDR1 SQVTM and CDR2 ANQGSEA. This chain's CDR3 is CSVEDLRQGREKLFF. CDR3 DNA sequence: TGCAGCGTTGAAGATCTTCGGCAGGGGCGTGAAAAACTGTTTTTT.

CDR3 amino acids: CASTNRGSEQYF. For the CDR3, the DNA is TGTGCCAGCACCAACCGCGGGTCCGAGCAGTACTTC. The chain joins TRBV12-3 or TRBV12-4 to TRBJ2-7; the D gene is possibly TRBD2 (5 bases). Trimming stripped 7 bases from V and 6 bases from J, with 13 bases between. The CDR3 loop spans 12 amino acids.

The chain carries TRBV28 and TRBJ1-2; D is perhaps TRBD1 (6 bases). V lost 3 bases to trimming and J lost 1 base, with 9 bases between them. Germline-derived CDR1 and CDR2 are MDHEN and SYDVKM. The length of the CDR3 is 14 residues. The CDR3 coding sequence is TGTGCCAGCAGTTTCCGGGACAATAACTATGGCTACACCTTC. It specifies CASSFRDNNYGYTF.

The chain carries TRBV6-5 and TRBJ1-2; D possibly corresponds to TRBD1 (6 bases). The CDR3 covers 15 residues. V was shortened by 6 bases and J by 0 bases, with 14 bases between the two germline ends. In germline, CDR1 is MNHEY, CDR2 SVGAGI. CDR3 nucleotides: TGTGCCAGCAGGAGGGACACTGATCCTAACTATGGCTACACCTTC. Translated: CASRRDTDPNYGYTF.

The chain couples TRBV28 to TRBJ1-2; 8 nucleotides align to TRBD1. This CDR3 contains 15 residues. CDR1 MDHEN and CDR2 SYDVKM come from the germline V gene. V lost 8 bases to trimming and J lost 4 bases; unmatched junction nucleotides: 12. CDR3 DNA sequence: TGTGCCAGCGACCCGACAGGGGCGGTGGGCTATGGCTACACCTTC. Residues: CASDPTGAVGYGYTF.